This T cell receptor beta chain is from a study of Tregs in tolerant kidney transplant recipients. This clone was seen more than once but under ten times. Repertoires were generated with immunoSEQ multiplex PCR, while TCRdb's copy carries only in-frame clones and drops some. This sample has roughly 80,000 clones; 91% occur once, and the top ten carry approximately 0.33%. This receptor was identified in a human donor who received a combined kidney and bone marrow transplant. The material sequenced was Tregs from blood, taken before the transplant.

The CDR3 region is CASSFNGETQYF. CDR3 sequence (DNA): TGTGCCAGCAGCTTTAACGGGGAGACGCAGTATTTT. This rearrangement joins TRBV11-2 to TRBJ2-3, with a weak D call TRBD2 (5 bases). The CDR3 spans 12 residues. Germline V gene lookup returns CDR1 SGHAT and CDR2 FQNNGV. Trimming pared 3 bases from V and 9 bases from J, leaving 10 bases between.